The 27 T cell receptor beta chains in this list originate from one sample, sequenced in a study of immune cell composition in non-small cell lung cancer. Some clones are missing from TCRdb's copy, which holds only in-frame ones; the method was immunoSEQ multiplex PCR. The sample includes about 5,200 clones, 70% to 85% of them seen just once. The sample taken for sequencing was lung tumor tissue. These receptors were taken from a human donor with non-small cell lung cancer.

The chain combines TRBV29-1 with TRBJ2-2, with 7 nucleotides matching TRBD1. The CDR3 contains 14 residues. The germline CDR1 and CDR2 sequences are SQVTM and ANQGSEA. V was pared by 6 bases and J by 2 bases, with 6 bases of the junction left unmatched. The CDR3 DNA reads as TGCAGCGTGAGCCGGGACAGCAACACCGGGGAGCTGTTTTTT. It translates to CSVSRDSNTGELFF.

The sample holds a few counts of this clone. V usage is TRBV7-7 and J usage is TRBJ2-2; 11 bases map to TRBD2. V lost 7 bases to trimming and J lost 7 bases; unmatched junction nucleotides: 14. The length of the CDR3 is 17 residues. Germline CDR1 is SSHAT and CDR2 is FNYEAQ (reference sequence). CDR3 protein: CASTPSVSGRAGGELFF. CDR3 nucleotide sequence: TGTGCCAGCACCCCGTCCGTTAGCGGGAGGGCCGGCGGGGAGCTGTTTTTT.

This sequence joins TRBV11-2 and TRBJ2-7; TRBD2 aligns across 10 bases. CDR1 is SGHAT and CDR2 is FQNNGV in the germline V gene. The CDR3 contains 14 residues. V lost 2 bases to trimming and J lost 7 bases; unmatched junction nucleotides: 5. The CDR3 here is CASSLTLAGSEQYF. CDR3 nucleotide sequence: TGTGCCAGCAGCTTAACACTAGCGGGAAGTGAGCAGTACTTC.

V and J are TRBV6-5 and TRBJ2-3; 8 bases fit TRBD2. Germline CDR1 MNHEY, CDR2 SVGAGI. The CDR3 totals 16 residues. V lost 3 bases and J lost 3; bases outside the gene matches: 8. In nucleotides, the CDR3 is TGTGCCAGCAGTTATCTGGTAGCGGGAACGACAGATACGCAGTATTTT. Residues: CASSYLVAGTTDTQYF.

This chain joins TRBV18 and TRBJ1-1; D is unresolved. CDR3 length equals 14 residues. Per the germline V gene, CDR1 is KGHSH and CDR2 is LQKENI. The V end was cut by 3 bases, the J end by 3 bases, with 11 bases between. CDR3: CASSPGPFHTEAFF. The CDR3, as DNA: TGTGCCAGCTCACCGGGCCCTTTTCACACTGAAGCTTTCTTT.

J is TRBJ1-4 and V is TRBV4-2; 7 bases fit TRBD1. The J segment lost 3 bases and the V segment lost 1 base, leaving 2 bases of the junction unmatched. Germline CDR1 reads LGHNA; CDR2 reads YNFKEQ. This CDR3 contains 15 residues. As DNA, the CDR3 is TGTGCCAGCAGCCAAGTTGGGACAGCTAATGAAAAACTGTTTTTT. Translation: CASSQVGTANEKLFF.

The V call is TRBV6-9, the J call TRBJ2-2; 14 nucleotides line up with TRBD2. With V trimmed by 6 bases and J by 6 bases, 18 bases remained unmatched. The CDR3 is 20 amino acids. Germline V lookup: CDR1 MNHGY, CDR2 SVAAGI. CDR3 region: CASSRPGLAGAVWGPGELFF. CDR3 sequence (DNA): TGTGCCAGCAGCCGGCCGGGACTAGCGGGGGCAGTGTGGGGGCCCGGGGAGCTGTTTTTT.

This clone was recorded a few times. V usage is TRBV7-2 and J usage is TRBJ2-7; 11 nucleotides agree with TRBD1. J lost 0 bases, V lost 5 bases, and 3 bases had no gene match. The CDR3 contains 15 residues. Germline loops: CDR1 SGHTA, CDR2 FQGNSA. CDR3 loop: CASSPGQGVSYEQYF. The CDR3 bases are TGTGCCAGCAGCCCGGGACAGGGGGTCTCCTACGAGCAGTACTTC. The full variable domain, with the rest looked up from reference TRBV7-2 and TRBJ2-7, is GAGVSQSPSNKVTEKGKDVELRCDPISGHTALYWYRQSLGQGLEFLIYFQGNSAPDKSGLPSDRFSAERTGGSVSTLTIQRTQQEDSAVYLCASSPGQGVSYEQYFGPGTRLTVT.

The chain uses TRBV7-9 and TRBJ2-7, with TRBD1 matching over 9 bases. The germline gives CDR1 SEHNR, CDR2 FQNEAQ (reference sequence). V shed 5 bases and J 7 bases; nucleotides not matched to a gene: 12. This CDR3 contains 15 residues. The chain's CDR3 is CASSRPGTGTGEQYF. Written as DNA, the CDR3 is TGTGCCAGCAGCCGCCCCGGGACAGGGACGGGGGAGCAGTACTTC.

This clone has only one observation. At the DNA level, this CDR3 is encoded by other sequences in the same sample as well. This sequence joins TRBV5-4 and TRBJ2-3; TRBD2 might be the D (5 bases). In germline, CDR1 is SGHNT, CDR2 YYREEE (reference sequence). V was pared by 2 bases and J by 6 bases, with 13 bases between. The CDR3 loop spans 14 amino acids. This CDR3 reads CASSFGAPGDTQYF. The DNA for the CDR3 is TGTGCCAGCAGCTTTGGTGCACCGGGGGATACGCAGTATTTT.

The gene calls are TRBV4-2 and TRBJ2-1; 8 nucleotides agree with TRBD2. The CDR3 length is 16 residues. V gave up 1 base and J gave up 1 base; unmatched junction bases: 3. The germline V gene encodes CDR1 LGHNA and CDR2 YNFKEQ. CDR3 DNA: TGTGCCAGCAGCCAAGCTAGCGGGCCATCCTACAATGAGCAGTTCTTC. Translated, it gives CASSQASGPSYNEQFF.

This chain joins TRBV5-3 and TRBJ2-2; 7 bases map to TRBD2. TRBV5-3 falls under the ORF class, with uncertain function. The CDR3 runs to 16 residues. With V trimmed by 2 bases and J by 4 bases, 8 bases remained unmatched. The CDR3 DNA reads TGTGCCAGAAGCTTCGGAGGGAGGGCCTGCACCGGGGAGCTGTTTTTT. Translated: CARSFGGRACTGELFF.

The CDR3 DNA sequence: TGTGCCGGCCTAGTTCGTCGAGATTCCTACGAGCAGTACTTC. Amino acids: CAGLVRRDSYEQYF. The J gene is TRBJ2-7, the V gene TRBV6-5; D gene uncertain. The CDR3 sequence is 14 residues long. Germline V CDR1 and CDR2: MNHEY, SVGAGI. Trimming shortened V by 11 bases and J by 1 base, and 18 bases separated the two germline ends.

This chain uses TRBV2 with TRBJ2-7; D perhaps matches TRBD2 (6 bases). Germline assignment: CDR1 SNHLY and CDR2 FYNNEI. The V and J ends lost 7 bases and 5 bases respectively, with 12 bases between them. The CDR3 has 12 residues. The CDR3 loop is CASTGGMDEQYF. CDR3 DNA sequence: TGTGCCAGCACTGGCGGGATGGACGAGCAGTACTTC.

This chain connects TRBV19 to TRBJ2-5, with 11 bases aligning to TRBD2. Germline CDR1 is LNHDA and CDR2 is SQIVND (reference sequence). The CDR3 runs 15 residues. V lost 9 bases to trimming and J lost 5 bases; unmatched junction nucleotides: 11. CDR3 DNA sequence: TGTGCCAGCACCACTAGCGGGAGTTTAAGGGAGACCCAGTACTTC. Amino acid sequence: CASTTSGSLRETQYF.

The rearrangement joins TRBV28 to TRBJ1-1; D possibly corresponds to TRBD1 (6 bases). The germline gives CDR1 MDHEN, CDR2 SYDVKM. V shed 5 bases and J shed 5 bases, with 21 bases lying between them. The CDR3 covers 16 residues. CDR3 sequence: CASSPLGGGRSTEAFF. CDR3 DNA: TGTGCCAGCAGTCCCCTCGGCGGGGGCAGGAGTACTGAAGCTTTCTTT.

J is TRBJ2-7 and V is TRBV30, with 15 nucleotides matching TRBD2. This CDR3 has 12 amino acids. Germline values: CDR1 GTSNPN, CDR2 SVGIG (reference sequence). Trimming at V came to 5 bases and at J to 9 bases, leaving 2 bases not matched to a gene. The CDR3 DNA sequence: TGTGCCTGGGGACTAGCGGGAGGGAGGCAGTACTTC. It codes for CAWGLAGGRQYF.

The sample holds a few counts of this clone. The chain employs TRBV14 and TRBJ2-1, with TRBD1 as a possible D gene (5 bases). CDR1 is SGHDN, CDR2 FVKESK, per germline. Trimming left V 3 bases short and J 5 bases short, with 11 bases between. The CDR3 covers 14 residues. CDR3 nucleotides: TGTGCCAGCAGCCAGGGGTGGACAAACAATGAGCAGTTCTTC. Encoded protein: CASSQGWTNNEQFF.

V usage is TRBV7-6 and J usage is TRBJ2-7; D may be TRBD1 (5 bases). With 1 base removed from V and 7 bases from J, the gap between germline ends came to 11 bases. Germline-derived CDR1 and CDR2 are SGHVS and FNYEAQ. The CDR3 covers 13 residues. Here the CDR3 reads CASSLVSGREQYF. The DNA of the CDR3 is TGTGCCAGCAGCTTAGTATCAGGGCGGGAGCAGTACTTC.

CDR3 DNA sequence: TGTGCCAGCAACGTCTTTGGGACAGACTATGGCTACACCTTC. Its translation is CASNVFGTDYGYTF. The chain recombines TRBV5-5 with TRBJ1-2; TRBD1 matches 7 bases. Germline-derived CDR1 and CDR2 are SGHKS and YYEKEE (reference sequence). The junction had 8 bases not matched to a gene; V was cut back by 6 bases and J by 3 bases. The CDR3 is made up of 14 amino acids. The variable domain in full, completed from reference TRBV5-5 and TRBJ1-2, reads DAGVTQSPTHLIKTRGQQVTLRCSPISGHKSVSWYQQVLGQGPQFIFQYYEKEERGRGNFPDRFSARQFPNYSSELNVNALLLGDSALYLCASNVFGTDYGYTFGSGTRLTVV.

The CDR3 region is CASSLAGVDRDEKLFF. As DNA, the CDR3 is TGCGCCAGCAGCTTGGCCGGTGTGGACAGGGATGAAAAACTGTTTTTT. This chain links TRBV5-1 with TRBJ1-4; 8 bases line up with TRBD1. The CDR3 contains 16 residues. The J segment lost 6 bases and the V segment lost 0 bases, leaving 7 bases of the junction unmatched. The germline gives CDR1 SGHRS, CDR2 YFSETQ.

This sequence joins TRBV7-3 and TRBJ1-2, with D unresolved. Trimming pared 3 bases from V and 4 bases from J, leaving 15 bases between. CDR1 is SGHTA, CDR2 FQGTGA, per germline. The CDR3 loop spans 15 amino acids. Here the CDR3 reads CASSFAGRPSYGYTF. DNA for the CDR3: TGTGCCAGCAGCTTCGCGGGCCGCCCTTCCTATGGCTACACCTTC. Using reference TRBV7-3 and TRBJ1-2 for the parts outside the CDR3, the full variable domain is GAGVSQTPSNKVTEKGKYVELRCDPISGHTALYWYRQSLGQGPEFLIYFQGTGAADDSGLPNDRFFAVRPEGSVSTLKIQRTERGDSAVYLCASSFAGRPSYGYTFGSGTRLTVV.

The V call is TRBV2, the J call TRBJ1-2; weak D call: TRBD1 (6 bases). This CDR3 has 12 residues. V lost 7 bases and J 3 bases, leaving 9 bases between the germline ends. Germline V gene sequence: CDR1 SNHLY, CDR2 FYNNEI. This CDR3 reads CASNPGDYGYTF. The CDR3 DNA reads as TGTGCCAGCAACCCAGGGGACTATGGCTACACCTTC.

The rearrangement joins TRBV27 to TRBJ2-7; 11 bases match TRBD2. The J segment lost 4 bases and the V segment lost 5 bases, leaving 7 bases of the junction unmatched. This CDR3 has 15 amino acids. Germline V gene lookup returns CDR1 MNHEY and CDR2 SMNVEV (reference sequence). DNA for the CDR3: TGTGCCAGCAGTAATCCGGGACTAGCGGCATACGAGCAGTACTTC. Its protein product is CASSNPGLAAYEQYF.

The chain has TRBV11-3 and TRBJ2-1, with D possibly being TRBD2 (5 bases). The germline V and J ends were trimmed by 4 bases and 0 bases, with 10 bases remaining between them. CDR3 length: 15 amino acids. Germline-derived CDR1 and CDR2 are SGHNT and YENEEA. The CDR3 reads CASSSSRSSYNEQFF. Here the CDR3 DNA reads TGTGCCAGCAGCTCTAGCAGAAGCTCCTACAATGAGCAGTTCTTC.

The V call is TRBV9, the J call TRBJ2-1, with 13 bases identical to TRBD2. Per germline, CDR1 SGDLS and CDR2 YYNGEE. J lost 0 bases, V lost 4 bases, and 7 bases had no gene match. The CDR3 totals 18 residues. The CDR3 reads CASSTLAGGGGSYNEQFF. The CDR3 DNA reads as TGTGCCAGCAGCACACTAGCGGGAGGGGGGGGCTCCTACAATGAGCAGTTCTTC.

This clone was seen once. This chain connects TRBV6-5 to TRBJ2-2; D is undetermined. Germline V gene lookup returns CDR1 MNHEY and CDR2 SVGAGI. The ends were cut back, 6 bases at V and 10 bases at J, with 18 bases in the middle. This CDR3 has 14 amino acids. The CDR3 here is CASSFEAPFSELFF. In DNA, the CDR3 is TGTGCCAGCAGCTTCGAGGCCCCCTTCTCGGAGCTGTTTTTT.